Listed here is a single TCR beta chain. The data stem from a study of blood T cell repertoires in COVID-19. Study-wide background: Specimens from acute and convalescent COVID-19 originated in the United States, Italy and Spain. From T cells, B-cell-depleted T cells, or PBMCs came the material, which was cDNA or gDNA.

The V and J ends lost 2 bases and 0 bases respectively, with 12 bases between them. CDR1 is MNHNS and CDR2 is SASEGT in the germline V gene. This CDR3 spans 16 amino acids. Only in-frame clones appear in the TCRdb table, and some are missing; sequencing was by immunoSEQ multiplex PCR. The sample holds around 390,000 clones, around 87% seen once. This rearrangement joins TRBV6-1 to TRBJ2-3; D is possibly TRBD2 (7 bases). The sequenced sample was PBMCs or T cells enriched from blood (not recorded which). The receptor was isolated from a woman between 45 and 60 years old who had recovered from COVID-19. The CDR3 nucleotides are TGTGCCAGCAGTGAATTTGCGGGGGCGAGCACAGATACGCAGTATTTT. It encodes CASSEFAGASTDTQYF.